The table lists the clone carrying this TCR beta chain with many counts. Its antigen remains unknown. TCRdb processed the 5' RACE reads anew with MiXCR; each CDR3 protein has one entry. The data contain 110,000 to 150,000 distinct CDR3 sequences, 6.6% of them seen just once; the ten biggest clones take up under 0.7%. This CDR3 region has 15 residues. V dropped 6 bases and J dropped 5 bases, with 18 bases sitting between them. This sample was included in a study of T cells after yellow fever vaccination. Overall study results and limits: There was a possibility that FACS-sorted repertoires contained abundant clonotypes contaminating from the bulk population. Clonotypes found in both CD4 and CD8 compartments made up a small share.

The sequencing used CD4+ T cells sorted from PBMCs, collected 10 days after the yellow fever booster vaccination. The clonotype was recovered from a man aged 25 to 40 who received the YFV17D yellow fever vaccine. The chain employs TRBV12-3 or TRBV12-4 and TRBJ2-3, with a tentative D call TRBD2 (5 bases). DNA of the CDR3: TGTGCCAGCAGATACGAAGGAATGGGAGTAGATACGCAGTATTTT. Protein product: CASRYEGMGVDTQYF.